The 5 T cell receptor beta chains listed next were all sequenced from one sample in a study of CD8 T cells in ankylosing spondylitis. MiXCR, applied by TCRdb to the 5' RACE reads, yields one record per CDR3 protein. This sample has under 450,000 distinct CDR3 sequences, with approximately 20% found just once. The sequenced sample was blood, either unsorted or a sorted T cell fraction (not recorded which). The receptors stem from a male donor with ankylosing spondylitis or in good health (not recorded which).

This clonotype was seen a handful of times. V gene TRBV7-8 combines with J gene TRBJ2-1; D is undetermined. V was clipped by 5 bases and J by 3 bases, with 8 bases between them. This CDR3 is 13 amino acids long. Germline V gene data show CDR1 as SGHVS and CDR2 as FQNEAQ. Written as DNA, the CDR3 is TGTGCCAGCAGCCCGTCCCTCTACAATGAGCAGTTCTTC. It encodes CASSPSLYNEQFF. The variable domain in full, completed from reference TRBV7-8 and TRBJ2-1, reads GAGVSQSPRYKVAKRGQDVALRCDPISGHVSLFWYQQALGQGPEFLTYFQNEAQLDKSGLPSDRFFAERPEGSVSTLKIQRTQQEDSAVYLCASSPSLYNEQFFGPGTRLTVL.

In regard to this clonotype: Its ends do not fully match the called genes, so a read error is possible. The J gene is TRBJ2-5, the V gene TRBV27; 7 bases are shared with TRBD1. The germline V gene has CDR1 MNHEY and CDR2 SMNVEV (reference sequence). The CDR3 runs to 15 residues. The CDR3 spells CTSSLGTAGRETQYF. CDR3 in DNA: TGTACCAGCAGTCTAGGGACAGCCGGCCGAGAGACCCAGTACTTC.

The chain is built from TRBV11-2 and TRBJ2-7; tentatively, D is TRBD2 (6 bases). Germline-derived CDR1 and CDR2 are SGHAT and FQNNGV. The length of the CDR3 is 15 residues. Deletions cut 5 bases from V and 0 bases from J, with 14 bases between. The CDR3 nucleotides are TGTGCCAGCAGCCCCGCGGGGCGACACTCCTACGAGCAGTACTTC. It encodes CASSPAGRHSYEQYF.

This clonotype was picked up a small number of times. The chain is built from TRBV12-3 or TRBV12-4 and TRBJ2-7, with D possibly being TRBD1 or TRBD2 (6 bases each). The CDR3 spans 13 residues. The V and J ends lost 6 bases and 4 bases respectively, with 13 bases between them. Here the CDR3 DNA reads TGTGCCAGCAGCCCAAGGGGGGCGTACGAGCAGTACTTC. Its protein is CASSPRGAYEQYF.

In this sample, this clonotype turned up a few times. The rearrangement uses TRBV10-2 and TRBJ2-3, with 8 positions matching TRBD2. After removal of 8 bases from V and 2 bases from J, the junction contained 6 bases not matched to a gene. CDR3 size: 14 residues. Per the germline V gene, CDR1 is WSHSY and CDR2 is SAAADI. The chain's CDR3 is CASSLGLATDTQYF. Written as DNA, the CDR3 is TGCGCCAGCTCCTTAGGACTAGCCACAGATACGCAGTATTTT.